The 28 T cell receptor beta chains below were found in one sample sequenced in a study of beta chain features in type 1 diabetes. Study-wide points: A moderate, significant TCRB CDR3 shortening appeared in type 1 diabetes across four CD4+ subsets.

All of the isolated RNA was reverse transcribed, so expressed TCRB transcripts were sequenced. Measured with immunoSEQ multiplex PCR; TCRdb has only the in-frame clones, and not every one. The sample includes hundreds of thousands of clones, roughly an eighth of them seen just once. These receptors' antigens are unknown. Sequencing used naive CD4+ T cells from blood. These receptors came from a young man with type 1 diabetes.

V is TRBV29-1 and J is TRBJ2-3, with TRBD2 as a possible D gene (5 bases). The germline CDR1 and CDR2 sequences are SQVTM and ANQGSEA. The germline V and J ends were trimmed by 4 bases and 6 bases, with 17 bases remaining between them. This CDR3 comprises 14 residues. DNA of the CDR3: TGCAGCGTTGGCCGGGGTAGTAGCGCCGATACGCAGTATTTT. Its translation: CSVGRGSSADTQYF.

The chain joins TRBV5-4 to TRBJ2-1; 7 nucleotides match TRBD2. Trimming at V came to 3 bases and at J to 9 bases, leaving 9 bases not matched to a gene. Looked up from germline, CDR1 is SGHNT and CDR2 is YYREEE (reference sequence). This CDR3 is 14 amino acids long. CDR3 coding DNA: TGTGCCAGCAGCTCTGGCGGGAGCGACGGTGAGCAGTTCTTC. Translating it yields CASSSGGSDGEQFF.

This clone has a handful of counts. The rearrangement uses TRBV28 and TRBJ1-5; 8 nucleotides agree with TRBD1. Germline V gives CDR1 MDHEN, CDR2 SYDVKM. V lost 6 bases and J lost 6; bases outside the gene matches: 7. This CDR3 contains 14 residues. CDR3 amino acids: CASRPGQDRQPQHF. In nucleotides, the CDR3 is TGTGCCAGCAGGCCGGGACAGGATCGTCAGCCCCAGCATTTT. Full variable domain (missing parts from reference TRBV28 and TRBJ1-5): DVKVTQSSRYLVKRTGEKVFLECVQDMDHENMFWYRQDPGLGLRLIYFSYDVKMKEKGDIPEGYSVSREKKERFSLILESASTNQTSMYLCASRPGQDRQPQHFGDGTRLSIL.

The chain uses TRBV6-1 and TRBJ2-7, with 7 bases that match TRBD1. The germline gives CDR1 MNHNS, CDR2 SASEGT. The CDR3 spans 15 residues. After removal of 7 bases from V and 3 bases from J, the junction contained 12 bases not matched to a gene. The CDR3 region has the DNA TGTGCCAGCACCCCCCAAGCGGACAGGATCTACGAGCAGTACTTC. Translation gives CASTPQADRIYEQYF.

The CDR3: CASSDASTNEKLFF. For the CDR3, the DNA is TGTGCCAGCAGTGATGCGTCAACTAATGAAAAACTGTTTTTT. The rearrangement uses TRBV6-1 and TRBJ1-4, with D unclear. Trimming removed 3 bases at V and 0 bases at J, with 5 bases between. CDR1 is MNHNS and CDR2 is SASEGT in the germline V gene. The CDR3 loop spans 14 amino acids.

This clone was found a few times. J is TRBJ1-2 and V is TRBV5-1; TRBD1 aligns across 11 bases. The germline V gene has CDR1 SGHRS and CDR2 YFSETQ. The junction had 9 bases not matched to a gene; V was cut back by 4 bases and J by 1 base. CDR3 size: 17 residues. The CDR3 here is CASSPRTGGEYNYGYTF. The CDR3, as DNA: TGCGCCAGCAGCCCACGGACAGGGGGCGAGTATAACTATGGCTACACCTTC. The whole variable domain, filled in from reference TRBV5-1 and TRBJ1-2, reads KAGVTQTPRYLIKTRGQQVTLSCSPISGHRSVSWYQQTPGQGLQFLFEYFSETQRNKGNFPGRFSGRQFSNSRSEMNVSTLELGDSALYLCASSPRTGGEYNYGYTFGSGTRLTVV.

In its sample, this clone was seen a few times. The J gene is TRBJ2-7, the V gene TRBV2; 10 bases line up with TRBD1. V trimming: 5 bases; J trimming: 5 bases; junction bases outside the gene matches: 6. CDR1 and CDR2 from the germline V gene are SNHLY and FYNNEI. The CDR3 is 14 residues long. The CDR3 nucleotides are TGTGCCAGCAGTAAGGGACAGGGGATAGACGAGCAGTACTTC. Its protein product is CASSKGQGIDEQYF.

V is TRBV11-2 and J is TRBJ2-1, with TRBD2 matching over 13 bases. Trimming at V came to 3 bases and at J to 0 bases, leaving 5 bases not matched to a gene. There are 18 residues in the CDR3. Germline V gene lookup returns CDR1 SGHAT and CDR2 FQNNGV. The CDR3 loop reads CASSFGLAGASSYNEQFF. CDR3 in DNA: TGTGCCAGCAGCTTTGGACTAGCGGGAGCGAGCTCCTACAATGAGCAGTTCTTC.

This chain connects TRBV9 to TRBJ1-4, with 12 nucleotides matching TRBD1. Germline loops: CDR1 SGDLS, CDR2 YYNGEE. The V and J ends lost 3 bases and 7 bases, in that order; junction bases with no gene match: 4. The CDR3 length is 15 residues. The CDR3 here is CASSAGGQGAEKLFF. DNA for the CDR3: TGTGCCAGCAGCGCGGGGGGACAGGGGGCTGAAAAACTGTTTTTT.

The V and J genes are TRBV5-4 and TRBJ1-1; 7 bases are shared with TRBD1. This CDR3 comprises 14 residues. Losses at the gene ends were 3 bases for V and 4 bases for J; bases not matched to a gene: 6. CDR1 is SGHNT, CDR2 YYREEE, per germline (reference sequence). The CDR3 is CASSSERGRTEAFF. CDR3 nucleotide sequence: TGTGCCAGCAGCTCGGAAAGGGGGCGCACTGAAGCTTTCTTT.

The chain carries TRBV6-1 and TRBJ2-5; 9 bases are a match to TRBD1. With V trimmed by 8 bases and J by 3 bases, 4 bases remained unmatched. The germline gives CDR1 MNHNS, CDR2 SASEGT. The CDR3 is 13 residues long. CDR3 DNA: TGTGCCAGCCTGGGACAGGGTAAAGAGACCCAGTACTTC. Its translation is CASLGQGKETQYF.

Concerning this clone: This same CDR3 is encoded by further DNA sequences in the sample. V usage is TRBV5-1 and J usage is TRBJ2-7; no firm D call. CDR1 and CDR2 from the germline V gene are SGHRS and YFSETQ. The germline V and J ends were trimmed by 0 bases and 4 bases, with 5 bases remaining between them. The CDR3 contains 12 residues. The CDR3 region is CASSLDGYEQYF. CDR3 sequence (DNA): TGCGCCAGCAGCTTGGACGGGTACGAGCAGTACTTC.

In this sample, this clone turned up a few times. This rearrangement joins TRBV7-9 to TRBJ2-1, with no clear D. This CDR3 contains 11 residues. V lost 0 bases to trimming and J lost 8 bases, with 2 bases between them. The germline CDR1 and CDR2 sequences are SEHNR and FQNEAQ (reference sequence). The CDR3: CASSLADEQFF. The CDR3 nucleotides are TGTGCCAGCAGCTTAGCCGATGAGCAGTTCTTC.

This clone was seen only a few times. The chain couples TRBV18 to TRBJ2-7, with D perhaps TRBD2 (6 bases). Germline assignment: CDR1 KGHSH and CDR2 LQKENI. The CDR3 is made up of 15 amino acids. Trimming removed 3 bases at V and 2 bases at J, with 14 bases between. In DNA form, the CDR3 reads TGTGCCAGCTCACCTGCGGCGGGGCTTACCTACGAGCAGTACTTC. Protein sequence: CASSPAAGLTYEQYF.

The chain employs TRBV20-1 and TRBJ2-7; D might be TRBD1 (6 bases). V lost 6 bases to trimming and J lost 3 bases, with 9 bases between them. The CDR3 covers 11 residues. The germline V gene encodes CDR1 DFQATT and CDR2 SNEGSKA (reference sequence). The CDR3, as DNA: TGCAGTGCAGAACAGGGCTACGAGCAGTACTTC. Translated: CSAEQGYEQYF.

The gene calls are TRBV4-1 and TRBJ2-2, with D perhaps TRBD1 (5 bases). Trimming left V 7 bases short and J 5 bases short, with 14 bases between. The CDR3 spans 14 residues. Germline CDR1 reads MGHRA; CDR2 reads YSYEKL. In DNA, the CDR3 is TGCGCCAGCAACCGCGTAGGGGCAACCGGGGAGCTGTTTTTT. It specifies CASNRVGATGELFF.

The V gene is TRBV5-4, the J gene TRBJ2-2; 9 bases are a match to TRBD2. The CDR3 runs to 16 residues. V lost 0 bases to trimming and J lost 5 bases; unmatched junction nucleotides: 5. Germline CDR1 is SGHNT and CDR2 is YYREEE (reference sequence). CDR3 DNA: TGTGCCAGCAGCTTGGTCGGCGGGAGGGGAACCGGGGAGCTGTTTTTT. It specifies CASSLVGGRGTGELFF. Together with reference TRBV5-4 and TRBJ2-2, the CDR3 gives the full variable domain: ETGVTQSPTHLIKTRGQQVTLRCSSQSGHNTVSWYQQALGQGPQFIFQYYREEENGRGNFPPRFSGLQFPNYSSELNVNALELDDSALYLCASSLVGGRGTGELFFGEGSRLTVL.

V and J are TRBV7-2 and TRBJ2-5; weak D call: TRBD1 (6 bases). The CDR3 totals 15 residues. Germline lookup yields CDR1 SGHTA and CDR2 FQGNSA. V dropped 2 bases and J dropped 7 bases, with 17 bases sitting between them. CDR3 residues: CASSLNRVRGVTQYF. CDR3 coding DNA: TGTGCCAGCAGCTTAAACAGGGTTCGGGGTGTGACCCAGTACTTC.

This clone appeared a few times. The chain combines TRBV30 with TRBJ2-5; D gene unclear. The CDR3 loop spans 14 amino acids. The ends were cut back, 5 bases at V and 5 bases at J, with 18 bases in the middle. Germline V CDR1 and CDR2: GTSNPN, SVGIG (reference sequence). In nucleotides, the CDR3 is TGTGCCTGGGCTCCCGCCGTAGCACCCGAGACCCAGTACTTC. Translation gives CAWAPAVAPETQYF.

The CDR3 is CSAQGQAGSGNTIYF. The CDR3 region has the DNA TGCAGCGCTCAAGGACAAGCGGGCTCTGGAAACACCATATATTTT. The chain couples TRBV29-1 to TRBJ1-3; tentative D call: TRBD1 (5 bases). V was pared by 7 bases and J by 0 bases, with 16 bases between. This CDR3 contains 15 residues. Germline V CDR1 and CDR2: SQVTM, ANQGSEA.

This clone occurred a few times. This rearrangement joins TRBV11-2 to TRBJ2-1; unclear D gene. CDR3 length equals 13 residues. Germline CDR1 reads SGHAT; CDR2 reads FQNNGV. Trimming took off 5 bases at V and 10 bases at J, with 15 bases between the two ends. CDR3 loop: CASSQAQPGEQFF. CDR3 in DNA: TGTGCCAGCAGCCAAGCCCAGCCCGGGGAGCAGTTCTTC.

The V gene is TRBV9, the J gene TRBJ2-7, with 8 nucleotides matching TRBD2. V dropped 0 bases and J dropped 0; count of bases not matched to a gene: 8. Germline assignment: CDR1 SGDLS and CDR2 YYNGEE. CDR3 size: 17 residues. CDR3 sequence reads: CASSVAAGGPGSYEQYF. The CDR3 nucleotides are TGTGCCAGCAGCGTAGCGGCGGGGGGACCGGGCTCCTACGAGCAGTACTTC. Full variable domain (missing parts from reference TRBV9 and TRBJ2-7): DSGVTQTPKHLITATGQRVTLRCSPRSGDLSVYWYQQSLDQGLQFLIQYYNGEERAKGNILERFSAQQFPDLHSELNLSSLELGDSALYFCASSVAAGGPGSYEQYFGPGTRLTVT.

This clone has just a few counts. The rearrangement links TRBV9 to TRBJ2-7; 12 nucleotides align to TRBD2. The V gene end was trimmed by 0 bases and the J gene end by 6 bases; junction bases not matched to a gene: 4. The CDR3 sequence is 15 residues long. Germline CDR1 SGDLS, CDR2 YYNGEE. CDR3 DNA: TGTGCCAGCAGCGTAGGGCTAGCGGGAGGGGCCGAGCAGTACTTC. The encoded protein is CASSVGLAGGAEQYF.

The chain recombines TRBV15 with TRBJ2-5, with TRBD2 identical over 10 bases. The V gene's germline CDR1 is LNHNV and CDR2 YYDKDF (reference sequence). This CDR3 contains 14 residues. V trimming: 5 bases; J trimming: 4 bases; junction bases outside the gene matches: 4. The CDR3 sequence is CATSLRLAGETQYF. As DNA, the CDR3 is TGTGCCACCAGCTTACGACTAGCGGGAGAGACCCAGTACTTC. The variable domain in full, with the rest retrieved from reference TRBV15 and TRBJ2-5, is DAMVIQNPRYQVTQFGKPVTLSCSQTLNHNVMYWYQQKSSQAPKLLFHYYDKDFNNEADTPDNFQSRRPNTSFCFLDIRSPGLGDTAMYLCATSLRLAGETQYFGPGTRLLVL.

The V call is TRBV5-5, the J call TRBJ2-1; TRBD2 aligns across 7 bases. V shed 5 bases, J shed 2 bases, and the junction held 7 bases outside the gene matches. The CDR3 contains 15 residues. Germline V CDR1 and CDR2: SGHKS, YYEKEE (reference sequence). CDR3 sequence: CASSRREGAYNEQFF. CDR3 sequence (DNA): TGTGCCAGCAGTAGGAGGGAGGGTGCCTACAATGAGCAGTTCTTC. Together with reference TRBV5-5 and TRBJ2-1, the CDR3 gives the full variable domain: DAGVTQSPTHLIKTRGQQVTLRCSPISGHKSVSWYQQVLGQGPQFIFQYYEKEERGRGNFPDRFSARQFPNYSSELNVNALLLGDSALYLCASSRREGAYNEQFFGPGTRLTVL.

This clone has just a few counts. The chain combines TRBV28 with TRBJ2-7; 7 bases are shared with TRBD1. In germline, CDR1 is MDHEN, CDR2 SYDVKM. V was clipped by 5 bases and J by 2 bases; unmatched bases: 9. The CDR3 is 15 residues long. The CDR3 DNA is TGTGCCAGCAGTCCCGGGACAGCCGCTCCCTACGAGCAGTACTTC. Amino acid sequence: CASSPGTAAPYEQYF.

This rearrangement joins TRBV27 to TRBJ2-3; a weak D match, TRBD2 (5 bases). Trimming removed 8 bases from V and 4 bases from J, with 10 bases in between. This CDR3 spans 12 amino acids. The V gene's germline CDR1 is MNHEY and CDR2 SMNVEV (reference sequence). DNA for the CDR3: TGTGCCAGCTACAGTAGCGCAGATACGCAGTATTTT. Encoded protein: CASYSSADTQYF.

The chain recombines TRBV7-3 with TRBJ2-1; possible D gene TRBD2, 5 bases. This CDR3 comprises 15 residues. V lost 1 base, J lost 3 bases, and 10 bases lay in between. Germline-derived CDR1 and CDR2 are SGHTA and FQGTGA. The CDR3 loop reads CASSLITTNYNEQFF. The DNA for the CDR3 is TGTGCCAGCAGCTTAATTACGACTAACTACAATGAGCAGTTCTTC.